Listed below are T cell receptor beta chains from one sample, sequenced in a study of cytomegalovirus exposure and HLA in healthy donors. Sequencing was performed with immunoSEQ multiplex PCR; in TCRdb, only in-frame clones are kept and a portion is missing. The sample shows roughly 150,000 clones, 68% of them seen only once. Material: PBMCs. Receptors originate from a man aged 30-40 years in good health and CMV-seropositive. The CDR3 runs from the conserved cysteine through the conserved F or W. A D gene is named only where the DNA matches it firmly. Only part of the rows carry a size: once, few, many, or a class if the clone is expanded.

- - TRBJ2-7 TRBV4-1 TGCGCCAGCAGCCATCGCCTTGGGGACAATGCCTACGAGCAGTACTTC CASSHRLGDNAYEQYF
- TRBD2 TRBJ2-5 TRBV7-8 TGTGCCAGCAGCCAGTCAGACACGATAGCGGGAGAGTCAAAAGAGACCCAGTACTTC CASSQSDTIAGESKETQYF
- TRBD1 TRBJ2-7 TRBV11-2 TGTGCCAGCAGCTTTTCGACAGGGGGGTACGAGCAGTACTTC CASSFSTGGYEQYF
- TRBD2 TRBJ2-1 TRBV29-1 TGCAGCGTCCTGTTAGCGGGAGCGCTTGGCAATGAGCAGTTCTTC CSVLLAGALGNEQFF
few TRBD1 TRBJ2-1 TRBV19 TGTGCCAGTAGTATCATGCCAGGGGGTAACAATGAGCAGTTCTTC CASSIMPGGNNEQFF
- TRBD1 TRBJ2-2 TRBV7-9 TGTGCCAGCAGCTTAGGTTGGACAGGGGGCAACACCGGGGAGCTGTTTTTT CASSLGWTGGNTGELFF
few - TRBJ2-7 TRBV14 TGTGCCAGCAGCCGTCTAGCGAGCTCCTACGAGCAGTACTTC CASSRLASSYEQYF
- TRBD2 TRBJ2-1 TRBV7-9 TGTGCCAGCAGCTTAGTAGGGACTAGCCGGCATGAGCAGTTCTTC CASSLVGTSRHEQFF
- TRBD2 TRBJ2-1 TRBV19 TGTGCCAGTAGTACCCTAGCGGGAGTTGTCAATGAGCAGTTCTTC CASSTLAGVVNEQFF
once - TRBJ2-1 TRBV11-2 TGTGCCAGCACTCCTCAGGGGTGGAGTTATGAGCAGTTCTTC CASTPQGWSYEQFF
- TRBD2 TRBJ2-1 TRBV7-8 TGTGCCAGCAGTTCAAGGGTAGCGGGAGGGCCGGTTCAGTTCTTC CASSSRVAGGPVQFF
once TRBD1 TRBJ2-2 TRBV5-1 TGCGCCAGCAGCTTCGGGACAGCCGGGGAGCTGTTTTTT CASSFGTAGELFF
few - TRBJ2-5 TRBV5-1 TGCGCCAGCAGCTTGGGCAACAGGGCGGCTGAGACCCAGTACTTC CASSLGNRAAETQYF
- TRBD1 TRBJ2-2 TRBV7-9 TGTGCCAGCAGCTTAGGACAGGGGGCGAACACCGGGGAGCTGTTTTTT CASSLGQGANTGELFF
- - TRBJ1-4 TRBV7-8 TGTGCCAGCAGCTTAGCGCTCCTCAACATTCCAACTAATGAAAAACTGTTTTTT CASSLALLNIPTNEKLFF
- - TRBJ1-4 TRBV6-1 TGTGCCAGCAGTGCCCTCGGGAAAAATGAAAAACTGTTTTTT CASSALGKNEKLFF
few TRBD2 TRBJ2-1 TRBV28 TGTGCCAGCAGTCTAGCGGGAGATTCCTACAATGAGCAGTTCTTC CASSLAGDSYNEQFF
- - TRBJ1-6 TRBV9 TGTGCCAGCAGCGTAGGGAGCTCAAATTCACCCCTCCACTTT CASSVGSSNSPLHF
- TRBD2 TRBJ2-1 TRBV6-1 TGTGCCAGCAGTGACGATTCACCCGGACTAGCGGGCCTGAATGAGCAGTTCTTC CASSDDSPGLAGLNEQFF
once - TRBJ1-1 TRBV6-5 TGTGCCAGCAGCCAACGACACACGAACACTGAAGCTTTCTTT CASSQRHTNTEAFF
- TRBD1 TRBJ1-2 TRBV7-8 TGTGCCAGCAGCTTAGTGACCGACAGGGGTTATGGCTACACCTTC CASSLVTDRGYGYTF
- - TRBJ1-2 TRBV6-5 TGTGCCAGCAGTTACTCGGGGCCAGCAACTAACTATGGCTACACCTTC CASSYSGPATNYGYTF
- - TRBJ2-7 TRBV5-1 TGCGCCAGCAGCTTGAGCCCCTACGAGCAGTACTTC CASSLSPYEQYF
- - TRBJ2-1 TRBV28 TGTGCCAGCAGTGCTAGGCATGAGCAGTTCTTC CASSARHEQFF
- TRBD1 TRBJ2-1 TRBV29-1 TGCAGCGTTGCTATGAGGACAGGGGTGTCCTACAATGAGCAGTTCTTC CSVAMRTGVSYNEQFF
- - TRBJ2-7 TRBV20-1 TGCAGTGCTTACAGCACCTACGAGCAGTACTTC CSAYSTYEQYF
- TRBD1 TRBJ1-5 TRBV6-5 TGTGCCAGCAGGGCAGGGGGGTATAGCAATCAGCCCCAGCATTTT CASRAGGYSNQPQHF